This TCR beta chain originates from a study of cytomegalovirus exposure and HLA in healthy donors. Study conclusions and caveats: Some public TCRs appeared in many individuals, while most sequences were rare. Researchers catalogued approximately 160 TCR beta chains as cytomegalovirus-associated.

With respect to this clone: Its cognate antigen is unknown.

The donors were part of the roughly 120-subject validation cohort, which stood apart from the roughly 670-subject first cohort. The CDR3 spans 15 residues. Germline CDR1 reads SGHAT; CDR2 reads FQNNGV. V was cut by 1 base and J by 1 base, with 7 bases left in between. Clones were read by immunoSEQ multiplex PCR, and TCRdb kept only the in-frame ones, dropping some. The table includes about 170,000 clones, 95% to 96% detected once. This TCR was recovered from a woman aged 18-29 years in good health and CMV-seronegative. V usage is TRBV11-2 and J usage is TRBJ2-2; perhaps TRBD2 as D (5 bases). Sample: PBMCs. Here the CDR3 reads CASSLGTLNTGELFF. As DNA, the CDR3 is TGTGCCAGCAGCTTAGGGACTTTGAACACCGGGGAGCTGTTTTTT.